This entry describes one T cell receptor (beta chain). Antigen unknown. This record belongs to a study of brain T cells in children with intractable seizures. Overall study findings and caveats: Pre-surgery blood may have been undersampled, hiding some clones.

The V gene's germline CDR1 is LGHNA and CDR2 YSLEER. This CDR3 is built from 16 residues. J lost 5 bases, V lost 0 bases, and 10 bases had no gene match. The protocol was immunoSEQ multiplex PCR, while the TCRdb copy is restricted to in-frame clones and leaves out a portion. This sample has about 64,000 clones; more than 95% occur once, and the top ten carry more than 0.35%. Sequencing was limited to surgery cases with top T cell transcript signatures in brain tissue. V gene TRBV4-3 combines with J gene TRBJ2-7; 7 bases match TRBD2. This material consisted of peripheral blood, taken at surgery. The source is a boy under two years old with focal cortical dysplasia and intractable seizures. The CDR3, as DNA: TGCGCCAGCAGCCAAGAGTTGATCGCGGGAGTCCACGAGCAGTACTTC. This sequence encodes CASSQELIAGVHEQYF.